Below are 5 T cell receptor beta chains sequenced from a single sample in a study of vaccination effects on CD4 cells after COVID-19 (dated by TCRdb to 2022 to 2024). No cognate antigen is known for these TCRs. Libraries were prepared through the immunoSEQ multiplex PCR assay. TCRdb stores this immuneACCESS table with in-frame sequences only. Part of the clones is absent; in the studies checked, under half of the shortfall reflects unresolved V genes, and no reason is known for the rest. The sample includes more than 60,000 clones, with 70% to 85% observed a single time. The ten largest clones represent roughly 2% of the sample. After more than 9 days of culture, CD4+ T cells were isolated with the EasySep CD4+ T cell isolation kit. Participants received two doses of either the BNT162b2 or the mRNA-1273 mRNA SARS-CoV-2 vaccine. This sample comprised CD4+ T cells from PBMCs cultured without peptide, obtained after COVID-19 vaccination. The receptors shown here come from a human donor who received a COVID-19 vaccine.

The chain combines TRBV6-1 with TRBJ2-7; 8 bases fit TRBD1. CDR3 length equals 16 residues. J lost 6 bases, V lost 4 bases, and 14 bases had no gene match. CDR1 and CDR2 from the germline V gene are MNHNS and SASEGT. DNA for the CDR3: TGTGCCAGCAGTGTAAGATCTTCGGGAACAGGGGGCGAGCAGTACGTC. It translates to CASSVRSSGTGGEQYV.

The chain employs TRBV5-6 and TRBJ2-7; TRBD1 aligns across 8 bases. The CDR3 runs to 17 residues. Losses at the gene ends were 4 bases for V and 0 bases for J; bases not matched to a gene: 12. CDR1 and CDR2 (germline): SGHDT, YYEEEE. The DNA for the CDR3 is TGTGCCAGCAGCCCGTTACGCTGGACAGGGAGCTCCTACGAGCAGTACGTC. Residues: CASSPLRWTGSSYEQYV.

This clone was seen only a few times. The V call is TRBV2, the J call TRBJ1-2; unclear D gene. The CDR3 totals 14 residues. Germline assignment: CDR1 SNHLY and CDR2 FYNNEI. The V and J ends lost 6 bases and 3 bases respectively, with 14 bases between them. CDR3 loop: CASRKDQVDYGYTF. The CDR3 DNA reads TGTGCCAGCAGGAAGGACCAAGTGGACTATGGCTACACCTTC.

V usage is TRBV28 and J usage is TRBJ1-2, with 11 bases that match TRBD1. After removal of 6 bases from V and 7 bases from J, the junction contained 7 bases not matched to a gene. Per germline, CDR1 MDHEN and CDR2 SYDVKM. The CDR3 consists of 14 residues. The CDR3 region is CASRRGQGAFGYTF. CDR3 nucleotides: TGTGCCAGCAGACGCGGACAGGGGGCTTTTGGCTACACCTTC.

The chain joins TRBV5-8 to TRBJ2-5, with D possibly TRBD1 on 5 matching bases. This CDR3 has 14 amino acids. Trimming took 0 bases from V and 5 from J, leaving 11 bases between them. The germline V gene has CDR1 SGHTS and CDR2 YDEGEE. The CDR3 DNA is TGTGCCAGCAGCTTGGGACAGCGAGGCGAGACCCAGTACTTC. This encodes CASSLGQRGETQYF.